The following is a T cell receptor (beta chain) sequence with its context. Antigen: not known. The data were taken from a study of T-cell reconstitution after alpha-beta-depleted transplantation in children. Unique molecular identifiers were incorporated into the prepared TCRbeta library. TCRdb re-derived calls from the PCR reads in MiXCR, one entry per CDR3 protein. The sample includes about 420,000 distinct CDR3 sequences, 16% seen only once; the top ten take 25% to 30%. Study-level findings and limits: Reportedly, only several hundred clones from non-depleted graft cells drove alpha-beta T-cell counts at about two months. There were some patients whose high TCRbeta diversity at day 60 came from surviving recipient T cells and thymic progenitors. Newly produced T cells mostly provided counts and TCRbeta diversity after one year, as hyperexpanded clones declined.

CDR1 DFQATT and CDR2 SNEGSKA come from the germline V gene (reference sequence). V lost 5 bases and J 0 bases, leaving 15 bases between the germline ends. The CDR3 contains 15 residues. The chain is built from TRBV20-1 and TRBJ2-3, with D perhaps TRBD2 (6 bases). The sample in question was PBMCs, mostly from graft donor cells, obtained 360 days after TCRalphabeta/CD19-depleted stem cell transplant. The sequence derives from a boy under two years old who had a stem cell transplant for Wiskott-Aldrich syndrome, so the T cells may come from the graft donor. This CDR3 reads CSAPRLGTSTDTQYF. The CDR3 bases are TGCAGTGCTCCTCGACTAGGCACTAGCACAGATACGCAGTATTTT.